The 19 T cell receptor beta chains listed next were all sequenced from one sample in a study of shared clonotypes between healthy human individuals. Only in-frame clones appear in the TCRdb table, and some are missing; sequencing was by immunoSEQ multiplex PCR. The profile shows roughly 1,500,000 clones, approximately 98.5% of them singletons. Sequenced: naive CD4+ T cells sorted from blood. The subset here: CD45RA+ positively selected. All receptors derive from a young man in good health.

As regards this clone: The same CDR3 is also encoded by other DNA sequences in this sample. The rearrangement links TRBV11-2 to TRBJ2-7, with 7 bases fitting TRBD1. Looked up from germline, CDR1 is SGHAT and CDR2 is FQNNGV. V shed 0 bases and J 1 base; nucleotides not matched to a gene: 0. This CDR3 region has 14 residues. The CDR3 here is CASSLDRGSYEQYF. The CDR3 DNA reads as TGTGCCAGCAGCTTAGACAGGGGGTCCTACGAGCAGTACTTC.

The CDR3 region is CASSATSDADTQYF. CDR3 DNA sequence: TGTGCCAGCTCAGCGACTAGCGACGCAGATACGCAGTATTTT. The chain is built from TRBV18 and TRBJ2-3; 8 bases align to TRBD2. Trimming cost V 5 bases and J 4 bases; bases outside gene matches: 5. The germline CDR1 and CDR2 sequences are KGHSH and LQKENI. CDR3 length: 14 residues.

V is TRBV5-1 and J is TRBJ1-2; the D is unclear. The germline CDR1 and CDR2 sequences are SGHRS and YFSETQ. The CDR3 totals 14 residues. Trimming stripped 4 bases from V and 8 bases from J, with 18 bases between. CDR3 in amino acids: CASSALPGVDGYTF. The CDR3 region has the DNA TGCGCCAGCAGCGCCCTCCCGGGAGTAGACGGCTACACCTTC.

This clone appeared a single time. The chain couples TRBV5-6 to TRBJ2-2; D could derive from TRBD1 or TRBD2 (5 bases each). V lost 4 bases and J 9 bases, leaving 16 bases between the germline ends. This CDR3 has 14 amino acids. CDR1 is SGHDT, CDR2 YYEEEE, per germline. The CDR3 DNA reads as TGTGCCAGCAGCCGGGACCGCACGCTCAGGGAGCTGTTTTTT. It specifies CASSRDRTLRELFF. The variable domain in full, completed from reference TRBV5-6 and TRBJ2-2, reads DAGVTQSPTHLIKTRGQQVTLRCSPKSGHDTVSWYQQALGQGPQFIFQYYEEEERQRGNFPDRFSGHQFPNYSSELNVNALLLGDSALYLCASSRDRTLRELFFGEGSRLTVL.

The chain links TRBV28 to TRBJ2-7, with no clear D. This CDR3 comprises 11 residues. V lost 6 bases, J lost 12 bases, and 15 bases lay in between. Germline assignment: CDR1 MDHEN and CDR2 SYDVKM. This CDR3 reads CASRSDLLGYF. The DNA of the CDR3 is TGTGCCAGCAGGTCCGACCTCTTGGGGTACTTC. The whole variable domain, remainder taken from reference TRBV28 and TRBJ2-7, is DVKVTQSSRYLVKRTGEKVFLECVQDMDHENMFWYRQDPGLGLRLIYFSYDVKMKEKGDIPEGYSVSREKKERFSLILESASTNQTSMYLCASRSDLLGYFGPGTRLTVT.

This rearrangement joins TRBV18 to TRBJ1-4, with D unclear. In germline, CDR1 is KGHSH, CDR2 LQKENI. The CDR3 spans 15 residues. V was clipped by 3 bases and J by 0 bases, with 8 bases between them. The CDR3 loop is CASSPGTTTNEKLFF. The CDR3 coding sequence is TGTGCCAGCTCACCCGGCACTACAACTAATGAAAAACTGTTTTTT.

About this clone itself: An end of the junction does not agree with germline; a read error may underlie this. The J gene is TRBJ2-7, the V gene TRBV7-2, with D perhaps TRBD1 (6 bases). CDR3 length: 12 residues. The germline gives CDR1 SGHTA, CDR2 FQGNSA. The CDR3 spells CASSQPLTGLVF. DNA for the CDR3: TGTGCCAGCAGCCAACCCCTGACAGGATTAGTCTTC.

The chain joins TRBV5-4 to TRBJ2-1, with TRBD1 matching 7 bases. There are 15 residues in the CDR3. V gave up 5 bases and J gave up 9 bases; unmatched junction bases: 14. Per germline, CDR1 SGHNT and CDR2 YYREEE (reference sequence). In DNA form, the CDR3 reads TGTGCCAGCAGTCTCCGCGAGGGGGCTTGGGCTGAGCAGTTCTTC. Protein sequence: CASSLREGAWAEQFF.

The V call is TRBV28, the J call TRBJ1-1; unclear D gene. The CDR3 is 14 residues long. Trimming pared 8 bases from V and 0 bases from J, leaving 13 bases between. Germline CDR1 MDHEN, CDR2 SYDVKM. The CDR3 DNA reads TGTGCCAGCTCCCGTCGTCCCATGAACACTGAAGCTTTCTTT. This gives the protein CASSRRPMNTEAFF.

The chain couples TRBV7-2 to TRBJ2-5; 7 bases match TRBD2. This CDR3 has 15 amino acids. Germline V gene data show CDR1 as SGHTA and CDR2 as FQGNSA. Germline trimming cut 1 base from V and 7 bases from J; bases unmatched to any gene: 9. This CDR3 reads CASSLVFWGGGTQYF. The CDR3 coding sequence is TGTGCCAGCAGCTTAGTTTTTTGGGGGGGAGGGACCCAGTACTTC.

V gene TRBV4-1 combines with J gene TRBJ2-3, with a tentative D call TRBD1 (5 bases). Germline V gene lookup returns CDR1 MGHRA and CDR2 YSYEKL. Trimming took off 0 bases at V and 6 bases at J, with 10 bases between the two ends. The CDR3 has 14 residues. The CDR3 protein is CASSQDRARDTQYF. Written as DNA, the CDR3 is TGCGCCAGCAGCCAAGACAGGGCGCGGGATACGCAGTATTTT.

This rearrangement joins TRBV6-5 to TRBJ2-5; D gene ambiguous. The CDR3 has 14 residues. Trimming took 0 bases from V and 7 from J, leaving 12 bases between them. Germline loops: CDR1 MNHEY, CDR2 SVGAGI. CDR3 in DNA: TGTGCCAGCAGTTACTCAGTTAGCCTAGGGACCCAGTACTTC. It is translated as CASSYSVSLGTQYF.

This clone was detected only a few times. The chain is built from TRBV19 and TRBJ2-2, with a weak D call TRBD2 (5 bases). With 6 bases removed from V and 5 bases from J, the gap between germline ends came to 13 bases. This CDR3 comprises 14 residues. The germline gives CDR1 LNHDA, CDR2 SQIVND (reference sequence). CDR3 sequence reads: CASRPMGGTGELFF. The CDR3, as DNA: TGTGCCAGTAGGCCCATGGGCGGGACCGGGGAGCTGTTTTTT.

To note about this clone: The sample holds other DNA sequences that translate to the same CDR3. This chain connects TRBV6-5 to TRBJ2-2; TRBD2 matches at 9 bases. CDR3 length: 15 residues. The trim removed 2 bases at V and 4 bases at J, leaving 2 bases unmatched. CDR1 is MNHEY, CDR2 SVGAGI, per germline. The CDR3 is CASSYVAGATGELFF. In DNA, the CDR3 is TGTGCCAGCAGTTACGTAGCGGGGGCCACCGGGGAGCTGTTTTTT.

This chain connects TRBV5-4 to TRBJ2-3, with D maybe TRBD1 (5 bases). Germline CDR1 reads SGHNT; CDR2 reads YYREEE (reference sequence). Trimming removed 4 bases at V and 7 bases at J, with 22 bases between. The CDR3 is made up of 16 amino acids. CDR3 sequence: CASSPDSGVAGNTQYF. The CDR3 DNA follows: TGTGCCAGCAGCCCCGACTCGGGCGTCGCAGGGAATACGCAGTATTTT.

In DNA, the CDR3 is TGTGCCAGCCAACGGGAGGGTACCGTCGCGAGCTCCTACAATGAGCAGTTCTTC. This encodes CASQREGTVASSYNEQFF. The chain carries TRBV7-2 and TRBJ2-1, with 8 bases fitting TRBD2. Trimming cost V 8 bases and J 0 bases; bases outside gene matches: 15. CDR1 SGHTA and CDR2 FQGNSA come from the germline V gene. The CDR3 extends over 18 amino acids.

This chain links TRBV2 with TRBJ1-4; the match to TRBD1 covers 7 bases. The CDR3 is 14 residues long. V shed 5 bases, J shed 6 bases, and the junction held 6 bases outside the gene matches. Germline V gene data show CDR1 as SNHLY and CDR2 as FYNNEI. CDR3 in amino acids: CASSKDRNYEKLFF. CDR3 nucleotides: TGTGCCAGCAGTAAGGACAGGAATTATGAAAAACTGTTTTTT.

The chain couples TRBV18 to TRBJ1-2, with D possibly matching TRBD1 (5 bases). The V and J ends lost 2 bases and 4 bases respectively, with 11 bases between them. Per germline, CDR1 KGHSH and CDR2 LQKENI. The CDR3 totals 14 residues. CDR3 protein: CASSPDTQGYGYTF. As DNA, the CDR3 is TGTGCCAGCTCACCAGACACCCAGGGCTATGGCTACACCTTC.

The V gene is TRBV5-1, the J gene TRBJ2-7; the D is unclear. The V end was cut by 0 bases, the J end by 5 bases, with 6 bases between. The V gene's germline CDR1 is SGHRS and CDR2 YFSETQ. This CDR3 is 12 amino acids long. The CDR3 protein is CASSLARNEQYF. CDR3 nucleotides: TGCGCCAGCAGCTTGGCTAGGAACGAGCAGTACTTC.